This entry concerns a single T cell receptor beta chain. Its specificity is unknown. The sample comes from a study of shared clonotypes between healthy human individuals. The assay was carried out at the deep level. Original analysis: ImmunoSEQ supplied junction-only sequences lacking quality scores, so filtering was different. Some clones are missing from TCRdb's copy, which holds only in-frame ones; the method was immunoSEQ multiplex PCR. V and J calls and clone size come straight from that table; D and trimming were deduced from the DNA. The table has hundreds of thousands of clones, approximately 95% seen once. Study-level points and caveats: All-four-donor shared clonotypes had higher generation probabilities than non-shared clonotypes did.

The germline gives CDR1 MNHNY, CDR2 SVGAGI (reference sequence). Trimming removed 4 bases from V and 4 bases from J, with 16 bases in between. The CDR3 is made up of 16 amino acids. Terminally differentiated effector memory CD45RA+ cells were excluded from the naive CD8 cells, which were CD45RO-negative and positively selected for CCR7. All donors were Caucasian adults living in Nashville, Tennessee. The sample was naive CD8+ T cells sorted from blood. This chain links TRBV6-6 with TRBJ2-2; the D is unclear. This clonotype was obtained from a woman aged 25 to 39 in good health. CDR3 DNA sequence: TGTGCCAGCAGTTCCCTCCCGGGCGGACCCACCGGGGAGCTGTTTTTT. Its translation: CASSSLPGGPTGELFF.